Listed here are 3 T cell receptor beta chains from one sample, sequenced in a study of shared clonotypes between healthy human individuals. Some clones are missing from TCRdb's copy, which holds only in-frame ones; the method was immunoSEQ multiplex PCR. The data show roughly 760,000 clones, 74% seen once. The material sequenced was memory CD4+ T cells sorted from blood. Subset in this sample: CD45RA-negative fraction. Receptor source: a young woman in good health.

The chain has TRBV2 and TRBJ1-3; the D gene is possibly TRBD1 (6 bases). The CDR3 runs 14 residues. Trimming left V 6 bases short and J 10 bases short, with 19 bases between. The germline V gene encodes CDR1 SNHLY and CDR2 FYNNEI. The CDR3 DNA reads TGTGCCAGCAGCCCCCCCCCACAGGGTACGACCATATATTTT. It codes for CASSPPPQGTTIYF.

This clone has at least ten counts. This chain's CDR3 is CATRGGGRNTEAFF. As DNA, the CDR3 is TGTGCCACCAGGGGAGGGGGCAGAAACACTGAAGCTTTCTTT. V is TRBV2 and J is TRBJ1-1; 7 bases fit TRBD1. Germline V lookup: CDR1 SNHLY, CDR2 FYNNEI. The CDR3 is 14 residues long. With V trimmed by 10 bases and J by 2 bases, 10 bases remained unmatched.

This chain connects TRBV7-9 to TRBJ1-2; 7 bases fit TRBD1. The V and J ends lost 5 bases and 6 bases, in that order; junction bases with no gene match: 15. Germline assignment: CDR1 SEHNR and CDR2 FQNEAQ (reference sequence). The CDR3 is 16 amino acids. CDR3 sequence: CASSPALKGANDGYTF. The CDR3 DNA reads as TGTGCCAGCAGCCCAGCTTTAAAGGGGGCGAACGATGGCTACACCTTC.